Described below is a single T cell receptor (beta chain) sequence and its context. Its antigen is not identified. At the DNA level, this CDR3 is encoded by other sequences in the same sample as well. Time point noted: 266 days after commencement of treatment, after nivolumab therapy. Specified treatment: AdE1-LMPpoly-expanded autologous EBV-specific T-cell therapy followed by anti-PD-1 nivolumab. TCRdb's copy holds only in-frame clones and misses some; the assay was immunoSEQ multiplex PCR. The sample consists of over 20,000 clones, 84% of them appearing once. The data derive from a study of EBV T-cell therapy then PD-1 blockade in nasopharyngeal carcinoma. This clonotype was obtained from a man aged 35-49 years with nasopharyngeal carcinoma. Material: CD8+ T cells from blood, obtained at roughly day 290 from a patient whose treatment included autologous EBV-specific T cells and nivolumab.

The CDR3 coding sequence is TGTGCCAGCAGCTTGGAAATGAACACTGAAGCTTTCTTT. Translation: CASSLEMNTEAFF. The chain employs TRBV5-4 and TRBJ1-1; D is unresolved. Per germline, CDR1 SGHNT and CDR2 YYREEE (reference sequence). Trimming pared 0 bases from V and 0 bases from J, leaving 3 bases between. The CDR3 runs 13 residues.